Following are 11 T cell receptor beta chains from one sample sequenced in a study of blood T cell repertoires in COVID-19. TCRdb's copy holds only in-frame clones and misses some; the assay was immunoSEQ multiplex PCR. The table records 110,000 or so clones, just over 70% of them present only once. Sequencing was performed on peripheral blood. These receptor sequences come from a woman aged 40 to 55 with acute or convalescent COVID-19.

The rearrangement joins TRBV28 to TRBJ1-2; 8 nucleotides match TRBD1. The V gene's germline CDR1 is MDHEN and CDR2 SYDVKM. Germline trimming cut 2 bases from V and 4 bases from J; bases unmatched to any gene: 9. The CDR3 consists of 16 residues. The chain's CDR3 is CASSLNPPGQVYGYTF. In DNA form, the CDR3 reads TGTGCCAGCAGTTTAAACCCACCGGGACAGGTCTATGGCTACACCTTC.

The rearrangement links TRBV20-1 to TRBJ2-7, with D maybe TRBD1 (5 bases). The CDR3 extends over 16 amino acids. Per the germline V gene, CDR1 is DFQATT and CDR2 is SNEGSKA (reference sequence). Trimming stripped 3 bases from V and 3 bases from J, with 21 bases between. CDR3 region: CSASLSNGQGLYEQYF. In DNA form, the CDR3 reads TGCAGTGCTAGTCTGAGCAATGGCCAGGGCCTCTACGAGCAGTACTTC.

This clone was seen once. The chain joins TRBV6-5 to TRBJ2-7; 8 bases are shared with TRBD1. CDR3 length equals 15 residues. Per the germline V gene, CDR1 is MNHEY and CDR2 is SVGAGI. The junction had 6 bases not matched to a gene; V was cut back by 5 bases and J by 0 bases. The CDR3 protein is CASSKQGDPSYEQYF. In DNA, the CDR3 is TGTGCCAGCAGTAAACAGGGGGACCCCTCCTACGAGCAGTACTTC.

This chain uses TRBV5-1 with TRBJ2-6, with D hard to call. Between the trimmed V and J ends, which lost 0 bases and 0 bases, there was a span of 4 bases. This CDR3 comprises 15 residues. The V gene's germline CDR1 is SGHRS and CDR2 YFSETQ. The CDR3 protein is CASSLVISGANVLTF. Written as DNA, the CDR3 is TGCGCCAGCAGCTTGGTAATCTCTGGGGCCAACGTCCTGACTTTC.

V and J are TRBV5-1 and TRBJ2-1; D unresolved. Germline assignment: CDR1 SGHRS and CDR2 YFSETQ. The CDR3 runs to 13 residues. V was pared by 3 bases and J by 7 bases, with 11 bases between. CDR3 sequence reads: CASSSRGFNEQFF. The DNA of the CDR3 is TGCGCCAGCAGCTCCCGAGGCTTTAATGAGCAGTTCTTC.

The CDR3 DNA follows: TGTGCCAGCAGCGAAAAAGAGGACACCGGCGGAGAGACCCAGTACTTC. Amino acid sequence: CASSEKEDTGGETQYF. The V and J genes are TRBV6-1 and TRBJ2-5, with TRBD1 as a possible D gene (5 bases). The V gene lost 6 bases and the J gene lost 4 bases, with 21 bases spanning the gap. The CDR3 is made up of 16 amino acids. Germline lookup yields CDR1 MNHNS and CDR2 SASEGT.

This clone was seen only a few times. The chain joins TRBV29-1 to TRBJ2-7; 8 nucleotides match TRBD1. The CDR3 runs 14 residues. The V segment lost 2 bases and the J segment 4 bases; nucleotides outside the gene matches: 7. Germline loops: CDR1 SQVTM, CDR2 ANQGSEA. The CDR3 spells CSVEIGTGLYEQYF. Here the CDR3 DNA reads TGCAGCGTTGAAATAGGGACAGGCCTTTACGAGCAGTACTTC.

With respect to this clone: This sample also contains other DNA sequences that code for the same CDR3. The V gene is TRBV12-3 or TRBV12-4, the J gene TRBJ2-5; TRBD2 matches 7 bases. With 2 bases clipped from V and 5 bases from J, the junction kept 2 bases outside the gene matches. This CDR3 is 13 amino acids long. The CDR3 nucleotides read TGTGCCAGCAGTTTATGGGGGGGGGAGACCCAGTACTTC. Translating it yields CASSLWGGETQYF.

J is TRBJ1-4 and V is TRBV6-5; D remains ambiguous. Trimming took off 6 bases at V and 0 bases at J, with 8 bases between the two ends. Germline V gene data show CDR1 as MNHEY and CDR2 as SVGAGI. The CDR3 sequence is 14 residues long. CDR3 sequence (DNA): TGTGCCAGCAGCGACCGGGCAACTAATGAAAAACTGTTTTTT. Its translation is CASSDRATNEKLFF.

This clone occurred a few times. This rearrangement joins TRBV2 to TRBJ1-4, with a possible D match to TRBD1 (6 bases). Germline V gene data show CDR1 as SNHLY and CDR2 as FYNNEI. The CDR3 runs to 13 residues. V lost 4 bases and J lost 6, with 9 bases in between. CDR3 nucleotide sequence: TGTGCCAGCAGTGGAAACAGGGATGAAAAACTGTTTTTT. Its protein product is CASSGNRDEKLFF.

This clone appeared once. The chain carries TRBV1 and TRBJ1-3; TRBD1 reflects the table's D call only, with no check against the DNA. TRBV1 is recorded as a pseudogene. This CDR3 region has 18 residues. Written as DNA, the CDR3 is TGCACCAGCAGCCAAGATAGGGACAGGGACGTCTCTGGAAACACCATATATTTT. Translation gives CTSSQDRDRDVSGNTIYF.